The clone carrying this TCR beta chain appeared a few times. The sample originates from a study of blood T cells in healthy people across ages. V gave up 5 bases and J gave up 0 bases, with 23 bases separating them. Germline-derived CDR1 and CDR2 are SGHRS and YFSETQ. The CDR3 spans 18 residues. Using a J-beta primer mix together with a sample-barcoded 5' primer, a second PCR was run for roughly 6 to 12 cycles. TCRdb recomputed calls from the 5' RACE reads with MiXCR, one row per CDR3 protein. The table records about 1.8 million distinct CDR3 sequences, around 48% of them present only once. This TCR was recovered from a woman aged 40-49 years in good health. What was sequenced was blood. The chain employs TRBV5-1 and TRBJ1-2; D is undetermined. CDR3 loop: CASSKEQVQTLSNYGYTF. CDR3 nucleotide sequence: TGCGCCAGCAGTAAAGAGCAGGTCCAAACCTTATCTAACTATGGCTACACCTTC. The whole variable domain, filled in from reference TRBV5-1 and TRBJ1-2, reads KAGVTQTPRYLIKTRGQQVTLSCSPISGHRSVSWYQQTPGQGLQFLFEYFSETQRNKGNFPGRFSGRQFSNSRSEMNVSTLELGDSALYLCASSKEQVQTLSNYGYTFGSGTRLTVV.